This passage covers 5 T cell receptor beta chains from one sample sequenced in a study of metastatic and nonmetastatic thyroid tumors. TCRdb re-clonotyped the PCR reads through MiXCR. The profile covers about 34,000 clones, with over 15% appearing a single time and about 7% taken by the ten largest. Each patient came to thyroid surgery without any prior treatment (of any kind). The sequenced sample was blood. Receptors originate from a female donor with papillary thyroid cancer or a benign thyroid nodule (not recorded which). Some clones in this sample may be carry-over from other donors' samples.

The chain uses TRBV24-1 and TRBJ2-3; no definite D call. The CDR3 sequence is 14 residues long. With 4 bases removed from V and 7 bases from J, the gap between germline ends came to 14 bases. The germline V gene encodes CDR1 KGHDR and CDR2 SFDVKD. The CDR3: CATSDLAAPYTQYF. Here the CDR3 DNA reads TGTGCCACCAGTGACTTGGCAGCGCCGTATACGCAGTATTTT.

Many counts were recorded for this clone. The rearrangement joins TRBV11-2 to TRBJ2-5, with a possible D match to TRBD1 (6 bases). This CDR3 contains 15 residues. Per the germline V gene, CDR1 is SGHAT and CDR2 is FQNNGV. Deletions cut 6 bases from V and 2 bases from J, with 16 bases between. CDR3 in amino acids: CASRTSGHPQETQYF. In DNA, the CDR3 is TGTGCCAGCAGAACCTCGGGACACCCTCAAGAGACCCAGTACTTC.

As for this clone: Compared with germline, one end of the junction differs, possibly owing to a read error. The chain combines TRBV6-4 with TRBJ2-2; D might be TRBD1 or TRBD2, each matching 5 bases. Germline V gives CDR1 MRHNA, CDR2 SNTAGT. The CDR3 loop spans 16 amino acids. The CDR3 DNA follows: TGTGCCAGCAGTGACTCGGGGCCGGGATACACCTGGGAGCTGTTTTTT. It codes for CASSDSGPGYTWELFF.

This clone was observed at least ten times. Other DNA variants within this sample encode the same CDR3. The J gene is TRBJ1-1, the V gene TRBV11-2; maybe TRBD1 (6 bases). The CDR3 has 13 amino acids. The germline V gene encodes CDR1 SGHAT and CDR2 FQNNGV. Trimming took 5 bases from V and 5 from J, leaving 12 bases between them. The CDR3 DNA reads TGTGCCAGCAGCCCAACCAGGGGAACTGAAGCTTTCTTT. It yields the protein CASSPTRGTEAFF. Combining the CDR3 with reference TRBV11-2 and TRBJ1-1 gives the whole variable domain EAGVAQSPRYKIIEKRQSVAFWCNPISGHATLYWYQQILGQGPKLLIQFQNNGVVDDSQLPKDRFSAERLKGVDSTLKIQPAKLEDSAVYLCASSPTRGTEAFFGQGTRLTVV.

V is TRBV7-6 and J is TRBJ2-7; perhaps TRBD2 as D (7 bases). The CDR3 consists of 15 residues. V shed 5 bases and J shed 4 bases, with 18 bases lying between them. Germline loops: CDR1 SGHVS, CDR2 FNYEAQ. In nucleotides, the CDR3 is TGTGCCAGCAGCGCCGGAGGCGGGGGCTCATACGAGCAGTACTTC. It codes for CASSAGGGGSYEQYF.